This TCR beta chain derives from a study of a mutant IDH1 vaccine in newly diagnosed glioma. About the research overall: Vaccination followed radiotherapy alone by 4-6 weeks, or accompanied temozolomide cycles. The therapy given earlier, which was standard therapy, consisted of radiotherapy, temozolomide, or both, and most of the patients received both.

The protocol was immunoSEQ multiplex PCR, while the TCRdb copy is restricted to in-frame clones and leaves out a portion. The data hold tens of thousands of clones, with around 82% observed a single time. The CDR3 spans 12 residues. The V end was cut by 6 bases, the J end by 9 bases, with 9 bases between. Germline V CDR1 and CDR2: SGHTA, FQGNSA. With respect to this clone: Antigen: not known.

Sample time point: week 47, end of study. In every dose of vaccine, 300 ug of mutant IDH1 20-mer peptide was given alongside topical imiquimod. Eight vaccinations were given in weeks 1, 3, 5, 7, 11, 15, 19 and 23. The astrocytomas were IDH1-mutant, ATRX-negative, and WHO grade 3 or 4. Sequencing used PBMCs, obtained from a glioma patient whose treatment included an IDH1 peptide vaccine. V gene TRBV7-2 combines with J gene TRBJ1-6, with a weak D call TRBD1 (5 bases). This TCR derives from a man aged 18 to 30 with glioma. Some clones in this sample may be carry-over from other donors' samples. The CDR3 sequence: CASSLGGSPLHF. The CDR3 nucleotides are TGTGCCAGCAGTTTGGGGGGTTCACCCCTCCACTTT.